This TCR beta chain is drawn from a study of shared clonotypes between healthy human individuals. Selected positively for CCR7 and CD45RO-negative, naive CD8 cells excluded terminally differentiated effector memory CD45RA+ cells. The donors were all Caucasian adults (living in Nashville, Tennessee). The CDR3 is 13 amino acids. Germline V CDR1 and CDR2: SGDLS, YYNGEE. Trimming cost V 3 bases and J 4 bases, with 7 bases left between them. Profiled with immunoSEQ multiplex PCR; TCRdb holds only in-frame clones, not every one. This table has around 2,000,000 clones, around 93% appearing once. Sequencing input: naive CD8+ T cells from PBMCs. This chain joins TRBV9 and TRBJ2-2; no clear D gene. The TCR comes from a man in his late teens or twenties in good health. Some clones in this sample may be carry-over from other donors' samples. DNA of the CDR3: TGTGCCAGCAGCGCCGCCGGCACCGGGGAGCTGTTTTTT. Its translation is CASSAAGTGELFF.